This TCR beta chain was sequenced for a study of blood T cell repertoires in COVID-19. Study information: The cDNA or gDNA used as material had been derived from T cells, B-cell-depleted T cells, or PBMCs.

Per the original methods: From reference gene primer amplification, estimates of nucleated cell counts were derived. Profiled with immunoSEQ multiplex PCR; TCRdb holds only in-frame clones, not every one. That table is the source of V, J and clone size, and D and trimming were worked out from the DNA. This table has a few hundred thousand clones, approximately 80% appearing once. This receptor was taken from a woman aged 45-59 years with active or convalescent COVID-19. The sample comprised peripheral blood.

The CDR3 DNA reads TGCGCCTCGGGGGGCGCGCGGGGGGCCAACGTCCTGACTTTC. Protein sequence: CASGGARGANVLTF. The chain combines TRBV5-1 with TRBJ2-6, with TRBD2 as a possible D gene (7 bases). Trimming removed 10 bases from V and 4 bases from J, with 15 bases in between. Germline assignment: CDR1 SGHRS and CDR2 YFSETQ. This CDR3 spans 14 amino acids.